A single sample gave rise to the 30 T cell receptor beta chains below, sequenced in a study of identical twins. TCRdb independently ran MiXCR on the 5' RACE reads; one entry per CDR3 protein. Found here are 1,800,000 or so distinct CDR3 sequences, more than 30% of them singletons; the top ten hold about 0.27%. The sequencing input was cord blood. The source of these receptors is a newborn girl in good health.

This chain links TRBV5-5 with TRBJ1-2; no clear D gene. Germline V gives CDR1 SGHKS, CDR2 YYEKEE (reference sequence). V was cut by 0 bases and J by 1 base, with 7 bases left in between. This CDR3 has 14 residues. The CDR3 protein is CASSLARVNYGYTF. CDR3 sequence (DNA): TGTGCCAGCAGCTTGGCGCGGGTTAACTATGGCTACACCTTC.

There are a few counts of this clonotype. This sequence joins TRBV7-2 and TRBJ1-2; 10 nucleotides line up with TRBD1. This CDR3 spans 14 amino acids. The V segment lost 1 base and the J segment 8 bases; nucleotides outside the gene matches: 4. Germline V CDR1 and CDR2: SGHTA, FQGNSA. The CDR3 spells CASSLVGTGAGYTF. CDR3 coding DNA: TGTGCCAGCAGCTTAGTTGGGACAGGGGCCGGCTACACCTTC.

This chain joins TRBV4-1 and TRBJ2-7; tentatively, D is TRBD2 (6 bases). This CDR3 has 17 amino acids. Trimming took 1 base from V and 7 from J, leaving 23 bases between them. Germline V lookup: CDR1 MGHRA, CDR2 YSYEKL. The CDR3 region has the DNA TGCGCCAGCAGCCAAGGGGGTACTAGCCAACGCTACAATGAGCAGTACTTC. Its protein product is CASSQGGTSQRYNEQYF.

This clonotype has a handful of counts. This chain joins TRBV20-1 and TRBJ1-2; D is possibly TRBD1 (6 bases). The CDR3 is 14 amino acids. The germline gives CDR1 DFQATT, CDR2 SNEGSKA (reference sequence). Deletions cut 5 bases from V and 7 bases from J, with 20 bases between. The CDR3 sequence is CSAFPRQGSRGYTF. The CDR3 DNA is TGCAGTGCTTTCCCCCGGCAGGGGAGTCGTGGCTACACCTTC.

The gene calls are TRBV7-2 and TRBJ1-4; D gene unclear. This CDR3 is built from 14 residues. V lost 3 bases and J lost 3, with 8 bases in between. Germline V CDR1 and CDR2: SGHTA, FQGNSA. CDR3 residues: CASSLTRPNEKLFF. The CDR3 DNA reads as TGTGCCAGCAGCTTGACAAGACCTAATGAAAAACTGTTTTTT.

Note on this clonotype: A single base separates this from a much larger clone, so it may be a read error. The chain joins TRBV25-1 to TRBJ2-1, with TRBD1 matching 12 bases. Germline values: CDR1 MGHDK, CDR2 SYGVNS. The CDR3 runs to 14 residues. CDR3 loop: CAGSEGQGAKEEFF. The CDR3 DNA reads as TGTGCCGGCAGTGAGGGACAGGGGGCGAAAGAAGAGTTCTTC.

The gene calls are TRBV11-1 and TRBJ2-3; no reliable D call. The CDR3 spans 13 residues. Germline CDR1 is SGHAT and CDR2 is FQDESV (reference sequence). The ends were cut back, 4 bases at V and 4 bases at J, with 9 bases in the middle. CDR3 sequence reads: CASSSLAADTQYF. CDR3 bases: TGTGCCAGCAGCTCCCTTGCAGCAGATACGCAGTATTTT.

This chain uses TRBV28 with TRBJ1-2; 9 nucleotides line up with TRBD1. Germline assignment: CDR1 MDHEN and CDR2 SYDVKM. J was trimmed by 4 bases and V by 2 bases; bases with no gene match: 5. The CDR3 covers 15 residues. The CDR3 loop is CASSLRRDRAYGYTF. CDR3 in DNA: TGTGCCAGCAGTTTACGCCGGGACAGGGCCTATGGCTACACCTTC.

The V gene is TRBV7-8, the J gene TRBJ1-2; TRBD1 matches at 7 bases. Germline V lookup: CDR1 SGHVS, CDR2 FQNEAQ. The CDR3 is 14 amino acids. The V and J ends lost 5 bases and 5 bases, in that order; junction bases with no gene match: 8. CDR3 nucleotide sequence: TGTGCCAGCAGCGCACAGGGGAGCCCTTATGGCTACACCTTC. It encodes CASSAQGSPYGYTF.

This clonotype was observed a handful of times. The V and J genes are TRBV5-1 and TRBJ1-5; no firm D call. Germline lookup yields CDR1 SGHRS and CDR2 YFSETQ. Trimming took 0 bases from V and 6 from J, leaving 13 bases between them. The length of the CDR3 is 15 residues. CDR3 coding DNA: TGCGCCAGCAGCTTGGCCCCGGGCTCCGCTCAGCCCCAGCATTTT. This sequence encodes CASSLAPGSAQPQHF.

The chain carries TRBV21-1 and TRBJ2-7; the table's D call, TRBD1, has no DNA check behind it. TRBV21-1 is shown as a pseudogene. The CDR3 consists of 17 residues. The CDR3 DNA reads as TGTGCCAGCAGCCCTTTTACAGGGGACGACGTCTCCTACGAGCAGTACTTC. It encodes CASSPFTGDDVSYEQYF.

The chain recombines TRBV20-1 with TRBJ2-7; tentative D call: TRBD1 (6 bases). Trimming took off 3 bases at V and 3 bases at J, with 12 bases between the two ends. Germline CDR1 reads DFQATT; CDR2 reads SNEGSKA (reference sequence). This CDR3 region has 13 residues. CDR3 nucleotides: TGCAGTGCTAGTGATGACAGGAGCTACGAGCAGTACTTC. It encodes CSASDDRSYEQYF.

This clonotype was detected only a few times. The chain links TRBV5-1 to TRBJ2-4; 8 bases agree with TRBD1. The CDR3 contains 16 residues. The V segment lost 2 bases and the J segment 1 base; nucleotides outside the gene matches: 5. Germline V gene sequence: CDR1 SGHRS, CDR2 YFSETQ. CDR3 in DNA: TGCGCCAGCAGCTTCGGACAGGGAGACGCCAAAAACATTCAGTACTTC. It encodes CASSFGQGDAKNIQYF.

For the CDR3, the DNA is TGTGCCAGCAGTATGGGACAGGGGAGGACTGAAGCTTTCTTT. It encodes CASSMGQGRTEAFF. The chain carries TRBV28 and TRBJ1-1, with 10 bases fitting TRBD1. The ends lost 5 bases at V and 5 bases at J; junction bases unmatched: 5. CDR3 length: 14 residues. Per the germline V gene, CDR1 is MDHEN and CDR2 is SYDVKM. The entire variable domain, with the rest obtained from reference TRBV28 and TRBJ1-1, is as follows: DVKVTQSSRYLVKRTGEKVFLECVQDMDHENMFWYRQDPGLGLRLIYFSYDVKMKEKGDIPEGYSVSREKKERFSLILESASTNQTSMYLCASSMGQGRTEAFFGQGTRLTVV.

V is TRBV24-1 and J is TRBJ2-7, with D unclear. The V end lost 3 bases, the J end lost 2 bases, and 13 bases lay between the germline ends. This CDR3 is 15 amino acids long. Germline lookup yields CDR1 KGHDR and CDR2 SFDVKD. The CDR3 here is CATSDGADNTYEQYF. The CDR3, as DNA: TGTGCCACCAGTGATGGAGCAGACAACACCTACGAGCAGTACTTC.

This clonotype was seen at least ten times. The chain carries TRBV5-1 and TRBJ2-3; 12 bases fit TRBD2. Germline-derived CDR1 and CDR2 are SGHRS and YFSETQ. This CDR3 is 16 amino acids long. V gave up 5 bases and J gave up 5 bases; unmatched junction bases: 9. DNA for the CDR3: TGCGCCAGCAGTTACCCTAGCGGGAGGGCCCTAGATACGCAGTATTTT. Its translation is CASSYPSGRALDTQYF.

J is TRBJ2-1 and V is TRBV5-1; D not certain. From germline, CDR1 is SGHRS and CDR2 YFSETQ. The CDR3 covers 13 residues. With 4 bases removed from V and 8 bases from J, the gap between germline ends came to 13 bases. The CDR3 protein is CASSPLASHEQFF. CDR3 DNA: TGCGCCAGCAGCCCTTTGGCTTCCCATGAGCAGTTCTTC.

This clonotype was seen a few times. V and J are TRBV6-5 and TRBJ2-3; D might be TRBD2 (5 bases). The CDR3 sequence is 18 residues long. Germline CDR1 is MNHEY and CDR2 is SVGAGI. V dropped 0 bases and J dropped 5 bases, with 21 bases sitting between them. The CDR3 region is CASSYSLDSMGYRDTQYF. In nucleotides, the CDR3 is TGTGCCAGCAGTTACTCGTTGGACTCGATGGGGTACAGAGATACGCAGTATTTT.

As for this clonotype: A junction end diverges from the germline sequence, so it may reflect a read error. V and J are TRBV24-1 and TRBJ2-3, with a possible D match to TRBD2 (7 bases). CDR3 length: 13 residues. Germline-derived CDR1 and CDR2 are KGHDR and SFDVKD. CDR3 nucleotide sequence: TGTGCCACCAGTGCGGGGGGCACAGATACGCAGTGTTTT. It encodes CATSAGGTDTQCF.

This clonotype was observed a handful of times. The chain uses TRBV20-1 and TRBJ1-6; no definite D call. The CDR3 is made up of 13 amino acids. Germline CDR1 reads DFQATT; CDR2 reads SNEGSKA (reference sequence). Trimming took off 3 bases at V and 4 bases at J, with 7 bases between the two ends. The CDR3 sequence is CSARTEYNSPLHF. The DNA for the CDR3 is TGCAGTGCTAGGACCGAATATAATTCACCCCTCCACTTT.

There are many counts of this clonotype. CDR3 loop: CSVSGDLPTYGYTF. CDR3 bases: TGCAGCGTTTCAGGGGACCTACCGACTTATGGCTACACCTTC. V usage is TRBV29-1 and J usage is TRBJ1-2; possibly TRBD1 for D (6 bases). Trimming stripped 5 bases from V and 5 bases from J, with 18 bases between. CDR1 and CDR2 from the germline V gene are SQVTM and ANQGSEA. There are 14 residues in the CDR3.

This clonotype turned up a few times. The genes are TRBV6-5 and TRBJ1-2; perhaps TRBD1 as D (6 bases). The ends were cut back, 6 bases at V and 2 bases at J, with 16 bases in the middle. This CDR3 contains 15 residues. Per germline, CDR1 MNHEY and CDR2 SVGAGI. CDR3 sequence (DNA): TGTGCCAGCAGCCCCGACAGGAAGGGGAACTATGGCTACACCTTC. Residues: CASSPDRKGNYGYTF.

This clonotype was recorded a few times. The rearrangement uses TRBV5-1 and TRBJ2-3; 9 bases match TRBD2. Per the germline V gene, CDR1 is SGHRS and CDR2 is YFSETQ. The CDR3 extends over 16 amino acids. J was trimmed by 2 bases and V by 2 bases; bases with no gene match: 6. The CDR3 nucleotides read TGCGCCAGCAGCTTTAGCGGGGGCGGCCTCACAGATACGCAGTATTTT. Protein product: CASSFSGGGLTDTQYF.

The V gene is TRBV5-1, the J gene TRBJ2-3; the D is unclear. V lost 1 base and J 0 bases, leaving 9 bases between the germline ends. Germline-derived CDR1 and CDR2 are SGHRS and YFSETQ. This CDR3 has 15 amino acids. The CDR3 DNA is TGCGCCAGCAGCTTGAGGAGTACTAGCACAGATACGCAGTATTTT. Protein: CASSLRSTSTDTQYF.

This clonotype was seen a single time. The chain links TRBV5-1 to TRBJ2-7, with D hard to call. V was clipped by 0 bases and J by 0 bases, with 10 bases between them. There are 15 residues in the CDR3. The germline CDR1 and CDR2 sequences are SGHRS and YFSETQ. The CDR3 here is CASSLDPARSYEQYF. The CDR3 DNA follows: TGCGCCAGCAGCTTGGACCCGGCCCGCTCCTACGAGCAGTACTTC.

The rearrangement joins TRBV13 to TRBJ1-1; D perhaps matches TRBD1 (5 bases). Per the germline V gene, CDR1 is PRHDT and CDR2 is FYEKMQ (reference sequence). The germline V and J ends were trimmed by 1 base and 11 bases, with 14 bases remaining between them. This CDR3 spans 13 amino acids. The CDR3 sequence is CASSLDFGEGAFF. Written as DNA, the CDR3 is TGTGCCAGCAGCTTAGACTTCGGGGAGGGGGCTTTCTTT. Variable domain in full (rest from reference TRBV13 and TRBJ1-1): AAGVIQSPRHLIKEKRETATLKCYPIPRHDTVYWYQQGPGQDPQFLISFYEKMQSDKGSIPDRFSAQQFSDYHSELNMSSLELGDSALYFCASSLDFGEGAFFGQGTRLTVV.

This chain links TRBV7-2 with TRBJ2-7, with D possibly TRBD1 on 5 matching bases. TRBJ2-5 explains the end of the DNA better; the J call may be wrong. The CDR3 has 14 amino acids. Germline-derived CDR1 and CDR2 are SGHTA and FQGNSA. The CDR3, as DNA: TGTGCCAGCAGCTTAGAGGTCAGGGCAGAGACCCAGTACTTC. Residues: CASSLEVRAETQYF.

This clonotype has just a few counts. The gene calls are TRBV11-2 and TRBJ2-1, with 9 bases that match TRBD2. The germline V gene encodes CDR1 SGHAT and CDR2 FQNNGV. The CDR3 is 16 residues long. V trimming: 0 bases; J trimming: 4 bases; junction bases outside the gene matches: 4. CDR3 nucleotide sequence: TGTGCCAGCAGCTTAGAACGCCTAGCGGGGTACAATGAGCAGTTCTTC. This codes for CASSLERLAGYNEQFF.

The chain employs TRBV4-1 and TRBJ1-4, with D perhaps TRBD1 (5 bases). The V end lost 2 bases, the J end lost 4 bases, and 14 bases lay between the germline ends. Germline V gene lookup returns CDR1 MGHRA and CDR2 YSYEKL. The CDR3 sequence is 16 residues long. The CDR3 DNA is TGCGCCAGCAGCCAACTCTCGGGACGGAGTAATGAAAAACTGTTTTTT. This translates into CASSQLSGRSNEKLFF.

The chain links TRBV7-9 to TRBJ2-5, with 10 bases aligning to TRBD2. CDR3 length equals 15 residues. V was pared by 4 bases and J by 1 base, with 3 bases of the junction left unmatched. Germline V gives CDR1 SEHNR, CDR2 FQNEAQ (reference sequence). The CDR3, as DNA: TGTGCCAGCAGCTCTTGGACTAGCGGCCAAGAGACCCAGTACTTC. This encodes CASSSWTSGQETQYF.